The next 26 T cell receptor beta chains were all read from a single sample in a study of cytomegalovirus exposure and HLA in healthy donors (dated 2017 in TCRdb). Library prep was done by the immunoSEQ multiplex PCR assay. TCRdb took over this immuneACCESS table, retaining in-frame rearrangements with V and J assigned. Such tables are incomplete; in checked studies, under half of the missing clones stem from an unresolved V gene, and the remainder is unexplained. The sample table lists around 200,000 clones, about 81% of them with a count of one. The ten largest clones take up 1.2% of the sample. The sequenced sample was PBMCs. The receptor set was obtained from a woman aged 25 to 39 in good health and CMV-seronegative.

The chain couples TRBV10-1 to TRBJ1-1; 7 bases agree with TRBD1. Germline CDR1 and CDR2: WNHNN and SYGVQD (reference sequence). V dropped 7 bases and J dropped 0; count of bases not matched to a gene: 5. The CDR3 length is 14 residues. Written as DNA, the CDR3 is TGCGCCAGCACCGGACAGGAGATGAACACTGAAGCTTTCTTT. Encoded protein: CASTGQEMNTEAFF.

The genes are TRBV27 and TRBJ2-7; 12 bases are a match to TRBD2. The CDR3 sequence is 14 residues long. V trimming: 5 bases; J trimming: 7 bases; junction bases outside the gene matches: 6. Germline V lookup: CDR1 MNHEY, CDR2 SMNVEV (reference sequence). CDR3 loop: CASSPSGGGWEQYF. The CDR3 DNA reads as TGTGCCAGCAGTCCTAGCGGGGGGGGCTGGGAGCAGTACTTC.

Points on this clone: The junction departs from germline at one end; a sequencing error may be responsible. The J gene is TRBJ2-7, the V gene TRBV14; no clear D. The CDR3 loop spans 11 amino acids. Germline loops: CDR1 SGHDN, CDR2 FVKESK. Here the CDR3 reads CASSQDVQVHF. Here the CDR3 DNA reads TGTGCCAGCAGCCAAGACGTCCAGGTCCATTTC. The complete variable domain, with remaining parts taken from reference TRBV14 and TRBJ2-7, reads EAGVTQFPSHSVIEKGQTVTLRCDPISGHDNLYWYRRVMGKEIKFLLHFVKESKQDESGMPNNRFLAERTGGTYSTLKVQPAELEDSGVYFCASSQDVQVHFGPGTRLTVT.

The chain is built from TRBV2 and TRBJ2-1, with 8 bases fitting TRBD2. The V gene's germline CDR1 is SNHLY and CDR2 FYNNEI. The CDR3 has 16 amino acids. V shed 5 bases, J shed 6 bases, and the junction held 12 bases outside the gene matches. The CDR3 region is CASSPSGSRRSNEQFF. The CDR3 DNA reads as TGTGCCAGCAGTCCGAGCGGGAGTCGACGTTCCAATGAGCAGTTCTTC.

The genes are TRBV7-9 and TRBJ1-2; a possible D gene is TRBD1 (5 bases). CDR1 SEHNR and CDR2 FQNEAQ come from the germline V gene (reference sequence). V lost 7 bases and J 1 base, leaving 13 bases between the germline ends. CDR3 size: 14 residues. The CDR3 DNA reads TGTGCCAGCACCCCATCTAGGGGTAACTATGGCTACACCTTC. Protein product: CASTPSRGNYGYTF.

CDR3 in amino acids: CASSQQGEYGYTF. The CDR3, as DNA: TGTGCCAGTAGTCAACAGGGGGAGTATGGCTACACCTTC. V usage is TRBV19 and J usage is TRBJ1-2, with 8 nucleotides matching TRBD1. The V gene's germline CDR1 is LNHDA and CDR2 SQIVND (reference sequence). The CDR3 sequence is 13 residues long. Trimming cost V 5 bases and J 5 bases; bases outside gene matches: 4. Looking up the rest from reference TRBV19 and TRBJ1-2 gives the full variable domain: DGGITQSPKYLFRKEGQNVTLSCEQNLNHDAMYWYRQDPGQGLRLIYYSQIVNDFQKGDIAEGYSVSREKKESFPLTVTSAQKNPTAFYLCASSQQGEYGYTFGSGTRLTVV.

V is TRBV27 and J is TRBJ2-1; 8 bases align to TRBD2. The J segment lost 7 bases and the V segment lost 6 bases, leaving 17 bases of the junction unmatched. Germline V gene data show CDR1 as MNHEY and CDR2 as SMNVEV (reference sequence). The CDR3 covers 17 residues. The CDR3 reads CASSLYNPGGGGNEQFF. CDR3 nucleotides: TGTGCCAGCAGCCTCTATAACCCCGGGGGGGGAGGTAATGAGCAGTTCTTC.

The gene calls are TRBV18 and TRBJ1-2; tentative D call: TRBD1 (5 bases). This CDR3 is built from 13 residues. Trimming stripped 6 bases from V and 3 bases from J, with 11 bases between. Germline lookup yields CDR1 KGHSH and CDR2 LQKENI. CDR3 residues: CASSDSRDYGYTF. The CDR3 DNA is TGTGCCAGCTCCGACAGTAGGGACTATGGCTACACCTTC.

The J gene is TRBJ2-2, the V gene TRBV5-1, with 7 nucleotides matching TRBD1. CDR1 and CDR2 (germline): SGHRS, YFSETQ. The length of the CDR3 is 16 residues. Unmatched junction bases numbered 7, after V lost 0 bases and J lost 5 bases. Here the CDR3 reads CASSLVTGDATGELFF. CDR3 nucleotide sequence: TGCGCCAGCAGCTTGGTAACAGGGGATGCGACCGGGGAGCTGTTTTTT.

CDR3 in amino acids: CASSIEISGANVLTF. The CDR3 nucleotides read TGTGCCAGTAGTATCGAGATTTCTGGGGCCAACGTCCTGACTTTC. The chain couples TRBV19 to TRBJ2-6; D gene unclear. V lost 3 bases to trimming and J lost 1 base, with 7 bases between them. Germline loops: CDR1 LNHDA, CDR2 SQIVND (reference sequence). This CDR3 comprises 15 residues.

V and J are TRBV7-2 and TRBJ1-3; 7 bases match TRBD1. Germline V gene sequence: CDR1 SGHTA, CDR2 FQGNSA. The length of the CDR3 is 17 residues. The ends lost 5 bases at V and 0 bases at J; junction bases unmatched: 10. CDR3 sequence reads: CASSARQGSLSGNTIYF. As DNA, the CDR3 is TGTGCCAGCAGCGCTAGACAGGGTAGTCTCTCTGGAAACACCATATATTTT.

The rearrangement uses TRBV6-5 and TRBJ1-1; possibly TRBD1 for D (5 bases). V was trimmed by 2 bases and J by 6 bases, leaving 13 bases between them. This CDR3 spans 14 amino acids. The germline V gene has CDR1 MNHEY and CDR2 SVGAGI. In DNA form, the CDR3 reads TGTGCCAGCAGTTACGGGGGGACGGGGTCTGAAGCTTTCTTT. It is translated as CASSYGGTGSEAFF.

The V gene is TRBV6-5, the J gene TRBJ2-3; TRBD2 matches 16 bases. The germline V gene has CDR1 MNHEY and CDR2 SVGAGI. V shed 4 bases and J 6 bases; nucleotides not matched to a gene: 4. This CDR3 contains 16 residues. CDR3 sequence reads: CASSSGLAGGLDTQYF. Written as DNA, the CDR3 is TGTGCCAGCAGTTCGGGACTAGCGGGAGGGCTGGATACGCAGTATTTT.

V and J are TRBV5-6 and TRBJ2-1, with D possibly TRBD1 on 6 matching bases. The germline V gene encodes CDR1 SGHDT and CDR2 YYEEEE. There are 11 residues in the CDR3. V lost 2 bases and J 10 bases, leaving 7 bases between the germline ends. CDR3 loop: CASSFDREQFF. DNA for the CDR3: TGTGCCAGCAGCTTCGACAGGGAGCAGTTCTTC.

The rearrangement uses TRBV7-6 and TRBJ2-7; 9 bases fit TRBD1. The CDR3 runs 15 residues. V was pared by 4 bases and J by 2 bases, with 6 bases of the junction left unmatched. The germline V gene has CDR1 SGHVS and CDR2 FNYEAQ. The CDR3 DNA sequence: TGTGCCAGCAGCTCGGGACAGGGAGTCCCCTACGAGCAGTACTTC. Translated, it gives CASSSGQGVPYEQYF.

The sample holds a few counts of this clone. The rearrangement links TRBV29-1 to TRBJ1-1; D may be TRBD1 (5 bases). V gave up 5 bases and J gave up 6 bases, with 13 bases separating them. The CDR3 length is 12 residues. From germline, CDR1 is SQVTM and CDR2 ANQGSEA. CDR3 in amino acids: CSVSGGLAEAFF. Written as DNA, the CDR3 is TGCAGCGTTAGTGGGGGACTAGCTGAAGCTTTCTTT.

CDR3 coding DNA: TGTGCCAGCTCACCCCCCATCGGACAGGGGCACTATGGCTACACCTTC. Protein: CASSPPIGQGHYGYTF. The chain couples TRBV18 to TRBJ1-2, with TRBD1 identical over 9 bases. This CDR3 comprises 16 residues. Germline lookup yields CDR1 KGHSH and CDR2 LQKENI. The V segment lost 3 bases and the J segment 3 bases; nucleotides outside the gene matches: 8.

The chain's CDR3 is CASSQPGTSGRDTQYF. The CDR3, as DNA: TGTGCCAGCAGCCAACCCGGGACTAGCGGGAGAGATACGCAGTATTTT. The V call is TRBV4-2, the J call TRBJ2-3; 14 bases are a match to TRBD2. V shed 2 bases and J 5 bases; nucleotides not matched to a gene: 3. The CDR3 covers 16 residues. Germline CDR1 and CDR2: LGHNA and YNFKEQ.

The table lists this clone with a count of one. This rearrangement joins TRBV5-1 to TRBJ1-2, with TRBD1 matching over 9 bases. This CDR3 has 16 amino acids. In germline, CDR1 is SGHRS, CDR2 YFSETQ. Losses at the gene ends were 5 bases for V and 0 bases for J; bases not matched to a gene: 8. CDR3: CASSFSGTGTNYGYTF. The CDR3 bases are TGCGCCAGCAGTTTTTCCGGGACAGGGACTAACTATGGCTACACCTTC. Based on the CDR3 plus reference TRBV5-1 and TRBJ1-2, the full variable domain is KAGVTQTPRYLIKTRGQQVTLSCSPISGHRSVSWYQQTPGQGLQFLFEYFSETQRNKGNFPGRFSGRQFSNSRSEMNVSTLELGDSALYLCASSFSGTGTNYGYTFGSGTRLTVV.

The table lists this clone with a few counts. The rearrangement joins TRBV19 to TRBJ2-3; 9 nucleotides align to TRBD2. The CDR3 loop spans 15 amino acids. The V segment lost 5 bases and the J segment 5 bases; nucleotides outside the gene matches: 8. Germline V gene sequence: CDR1 LNHDA, CDR2 SQIVND (reference sequence). The CDR3 reads CASSALAGGEDTQYF. CDR3 in DNA: TGTGCCAGTAGTGCCCTCGCGGGAGGGGAAGATACGCAGTATTTT. Drawing the rest from reference TRBV19 and TRBJ2-3, the complete variable domain is DGGITQSPKYLFRKEGQNVTLSCEQNLNHDAMYWYRQDPGQGLRLIYYSQIVNDFQKGDIAEGYSVSREKKESFPLTVTSAQKNPTAFYLCASSALAGGEDTQYFGPGTRLTVL.

This clone was seen a few times. The rearrangement joins TRBV12-5 to TRBJ2-7; possible D gene TRBD1, 6 bases. This CDR3 region has 13 residues. V gave up 1 base and J gave up 5 bases, with 9 bases separating them. Germline assignment: CDR1 LGHNT and CDR2 FRNRAP. Written as DNA, the CDR3 is TGTGCTAGTGGTTTGGGGGGGCTCAACGAGCAGTACTTC. Translated: CASGLGGLNEQYF.

This clone came up a few times. The chain links TRBV2 to TRBJ1-2; D is possibly TRBD1 (6 bases). The CDR3 spans 12 residues. The V gene's germline CDR1 is SNHLY and CDR2 FYNNEI. The germline V and J ends were trimmed by 7 bases and 5 bases, with 11 bases remaining between them. The CDR3 sequence: CASKHRAYGYTF. As DNA, the CDR3 is TGTGCCAGCAAGCACAGGGCGTATGGCTACACCTTC. The full variable domain, completed using reference TRBV2 and TRBJ1-2, is EPEVTQTPSHQVTQMGQEVILRCVPISNHLYFYWYRQILGQKVEFLVSFYNNEISEKSEIFDDQFSVERPDGSNFTLKIRSTKLEDSAMYFCASKHRAYGYTFGSGTRLTVV.

This clone was recorded once. CDR3 sequence: CASSLKGGNGYTF. Here the CDR3 DNA reads TGCGCCAGCAGCTTGAAAGGGGGAAATGGCTACACCTTC. The chain is built from TRBV5-1 and TRBJ1-2, with a possible D match to TRBD1 (6 bases). Germline CDR1 reads SGHRS; CDR2 reads YFSETQ. V dropped 1 base and J dropped 6 bases, with 10 bases sitting between them. The CDR3 runs to 13 residues.

The chain uses TRBV28 and TRBJ1-2; TRBD1 agrees at 10 bases. Germline-derived CDR1 and CDR2 are MDHEN and SYDVKM. The CDR3 runs to 15 residues. The V and J ends lost 6 bases and 1 base, in that order; junction bases with no gene match: 5. CDR3 amino acids: CASRAGTGVNYGYTF. The CDR3 DNA sequence: TGTGCCAGCAGGGCCGGGACAGGGGTTAACTATGGCTACACCTTC.

The rearrangement joins TRBV5-1 to TRBJ2-7; 7 nucleotides line up with TRBD2. Germline V lookup: CDR1 SGHRS, CDR2 YFSETQ. The CDR3 totals 17 residues. The V gene end was trimmed by 0 bases and the J gene end by 0 bases; junction bases not matched to a gene: 9. The CDR3 reads CASSLASGAGSSYEQYF. The CDR3 region has the DNA TGCGCCAGCAGCTTGGCCTCGGGAGCGGGGAGCTCCTACGAGCAGTACTTC.

This clone was observed a single time. V gene TRBV19 combines with J gene TRBJ1-1; TRBD1 is a possible D gene (5 bases). The CDR3 is made up of 13 amino acids. With 4 bases removed from V and 6 bases from J, the gap between germline ends came to 12 bases. Germline values: CDR1 LNHDA, CDR2 SQIVND (reference sequence). CDR3 nucleotide sequence: TGTGCCAGTAGTAGGGGCACAGTCGCTGAAGCTTTCTTT. Protein: CASSRGTVAEAFF.